This T cell receptor beta chain was obtained from a study of OX40 agonist ivuxolimab in advanced cancers. Study background: Patients received intravenous ivuxolimab every 2 weeks at 0.01 to 10 mg/kg. Points from the study as a whole: What antigens the expanded peripheral T cells recognized was never established.

V was clipped by 4 bases and J by 6 bases, with 20 bases between them. The CDR3 totals 15 residues. Germline loops: CDR1 SGHKS, CDR2 YYEKEE (reference sequence). As concerns this clone: Antigen unknown.

This table comes from immunoSEQ multiplex PCR, and its TCRdb copy is limited to in-frame clones, with some not included. The sample records 50,000 or so clones, 75% to 90% being singletons. The source was CD4+ or CD8+ T cells sorted from blood, collected in a trial of the OX40 agonist ivuxolimab. The chain recombines TRBV5-5 with TRBJ2-7; D is perhaps TRBD2 (5 bases). This sequence originates from an adult with an advanced solid tumor such as melanoma, head and neck, liver or kidney cancer. Here the CDR3 DNA reads TGTGCCAGCAGCGCTATGGCAGGCCGGGCGGGCGAGCAGTACTTC. Protein: CASSAMAGRAGEQYF.